A single sample gave rise to the 21 T cell receptor beta chains below, sequenced in a study of T-cell reconstitution after alpha-beta-depleted transplantation in children. Unique molecular identifiers were built into the TCRbeta library. TCRdb redid the calling of the PCR reads with MiXCR, one entry per CDR3 protein. The sample includes some 640,000 distinct CDR3 sequences, around 17% of them seen just once. The sequenced sample was PBMCs from the stem cell graft donor, obtained from the stem cell graft. These receptors were obtained from a human donor who donated a stem cell graft to a child with acute myeloid leukemia.

The chain has TRBV4-3 and TRBJ2-3; D not resolved. Between the trimmed V and J ends, which lost 0 bases and 4 bases, there was a span of 8 bases. Germline lookup yields CDR1 LGHNA and CDR2 YSLEER. The CDR3 contains 14 residues. This CDR3 reads CASSQDGWSDTQYF. The CDR3 DNA is TGCGCCAGCAGCCAAGATGGATGGTCAGATACGCAGTATTTT.

This clonotype appeared a few times. DNA for the CDR3: TGCAGTGCCAATAAGCCAGGGGGGATCGCTTTGGCAGATACGCAGTATTTT. It yields the protein CSANKPGGIALADTQYF. The chain has TRBV20-1 and TRBJ2-3; tentative D call: TRBD1 (7 bases). The V gene's germline CDR1 is DFQATT and CDR2 SNEGSKA (reference sequence). Trimming removed 6 bases from V and 4 bases from J, with 26 bases in between. The CDR3 contains 17 residues.

The chain recombines TRBV30 with TRBJ2-7, with D possibly TRBD2 on 6 matching bases. Per the germline V gene, CDR1 is GTSNPN and CDR2 is SVGIG (reference sequence). The germline V and J ends were trimmed by 3 bases and 3 bases, with 9 bases remaining between them. This CDR3 spans 12 amino acids. The CDR3 DNA follows: TGTGCCTGGAGAAGGGGACTCTACGAGCAGTACTTC. It encodes CAWRRGLYEQYF.

A few counts support this clonotype. CDR3 in DNA: TGTGCCAGCAGCTTAGATATGAGTTCCAATGAGCAGTTCTTC. It is translated as CASSLDMSSNEQFF. The V call is TRBV11-2, the J call TRBJ2-1; D unclear. The CDR3 length is 14 residues. The germline V and J ends were trimmed by 0 bases and 6 bases, with 9 bases remaining between them. Looked up from germline, CDR1 is SGHAT and CDR2 is FQNNGV.

This clonotype has at least ten counts. The rearrangement joins TRBV7-2 to TRBJ2-3; D not certain. The V gene's germline CDR1 is SGHTA and CDR2 FQGNSA. The CDR3 spans 15 residues. Trimming took 1 base from V and 2 from J, leaving 10 bases between them. The chain's CDR3 is CASSLVLGNTDTQYF. The CDR3 DNA is TGTGCCAGCAGCTTAGTGCTGGGGAACACAGATACGCAGTATTTT.

This clonotype occurred many times. This chain connects TRBV5-5 to TRBJ2-7; D is ambiguous. Germline loops: CDR1 SGHKS, CDR2 YYEKEE (reference sequence). The V gene lost 4 bases and the J gene lost 3 bases, with 8 bases spanning the gap. The CDR3 length is 12 residues. In DNA, the CDR3 is TGTGCCAGCAGCCTTGACATCTACGAGCAGTACTTC. Protein sequence: CASSLDIYEQYF. The variable domain in full, completed from reference TRBV5-5 and TRBJ2-7, reads DAGVTQSPTHLIKTRGQQVTLRCSPISGHKSVSWYQQVLGQGPQFIFQYYEKEERGRGNFPDRFSARQFPNYSSELNVNALLLGDSALYLCASSLDIYEQYFGPGTRLTVT.

In its sample, this clonotype was seen many times. The V gene is TRBV12-3 or TRBV12-4, the J gene TRBJ1-2, with 7 bases matching TRBD1. The CDR3 is made up of 17 amino acids. After removal of 5 bases from V and 3 bases from J, the junction contained 15 bases not matched to a gene. The DNA for the CDR3 is TGTGCCAGCAGTACCCGACAGGGACCAGGGGGTTACTATGGCTACACCTTC. This codes for CASSTRQGPGGYYGYTF.

This clonotype was observed a few times. This chain joins TRBV6-2 or TRBV6-3 and TRBJ2-7; possible D gene TRBD1, 5 bases. Germline CDR1 reads MNHEY; CDR2 reads SVGEGT. V lost 7 bases to trimming and J lost 0 bases, with 13 bases between them. The CDR3 sequence is 14 residues long. The chain's CDR3 is CASKLTASSYEQYF. The CDR3 DNA sequence: TGTGCCAGCAAACTGACAGCTTCCTCCTACGAGCAGTACTTC.

This clonotype has a count of ten or more. V gene TRBV29-1 combines with J gene TRBJ1-1; 7 bases line up with TRBD1. The CDR3 contains 11 residues. Germline values: CDR1 SQVTM, CDR2 ANQGSEA. J was trimmed by 10 bases and V by 7 bases; bases with no gene match: 9. CDR3 DNA: TGCAGCGCTGTACGACAGGGAGTAGCTTTCTTT. Translating gives CSAVRQGVAFF.

This clonotype was observed at least ten times. This rearrangement joins TRBV20-1 to TRBJ2-1; the match to TRBD1 covers 8 bases. V lost 6 bases and J lost 1; bases outside the gene matches: 11. CDR1 and CDR2 from the germline V gene are DFQATT and SNEGSKA (reference sequence). This CDR3 comprises 16 residues. The CDR3 protein is CSAKTGAFTSYNEQFF. The CDR3, as DNA: TGCAGTGCAAAGACAGGGGCCTTTACGTCCTACAATGAGCAGTTCTTC.

This clonotype appeared a few times. This may stem from a read error, because a much larger clone lies one nucleotide away. This chain links TRBV20-1 with TRBJ2-4, with D perhaps matching TRBD2 (5 bases). In germline, CDR1 is DFQATT, CDR2 SNEGSKA (reference sequence). Trimming shortened V by 1 base and J by 10 bases, and 5 bases separated the two germline ends. This CDR3 is built from 10 residues. In DNA form, the CDR3 reads TGCAGTGCTAGAGGGGAGATTCAGTACTTC. This translates into CSARGEIQYF.

This clonotype has ten or more counts. This chain joins TRBV20-1 and TRBJ1-6, with a possible D match to TRBD1 (5 bases). Trimming cost V 0 bases and J 13 bases, with 13 bases left between them. The length of the CDR3 is 13 residues. Germline values: CDR1 DFQATT, CDR2 SNEGSKA (reference sequence). The CDR3 sequence is CSARDPAGWPLHF. The CDR3 nucleotides read TGCAGTGCTAGAGATCCGGCAGGGTGGCCCCTCCACTTT.

This rearrangement joins TRBV20-1 to TRBJ1-2, with D hard to call. CDR3 length equals 13 residues. Germline CDR1 reads DFQATT; CDR2 reads SNEGSKA (reference sequence). Trimming shortened V by 0 bases and J by 8 bases, and 13 bases separated the two germline ends. Here the CDR3 reads CSARDFDGGGYTF. CDR3 bases: TGCAGTGCTAGAGATTTTGACGGAGGAGGCTACACCTTC.

The sample holds a few counts of this clonotype. In nucleotides, the CDR3 is TGTGCCACCACGTTTGGAGGCCCTAGGGAGCAGTTCTTC. Its protein product is CATTFGGPREQFF. The chain recombines TRBV15 with TRBJ2-1; TRBD2 might be the D (5 bases). CDR1 LNHNV and CDR2 YYDKDF come from the germline V gene (reference sequence). This CDR3 has 13 residues. The V end was cut by 7 bases, the J end by 10 bases, with 17 bases between.

The sample holds a few counts of this clonotype. The CDR3: CSARDWNRGGGGDEQFF. The CDR3 nucleotides are TGCAGTGCTAGAGATTGGAATCGCGGGGGGGGTGGGGATGAGCAGTTCTTC. This chain connects TRBV20-1 to TRBJ2-1; 9 bases are shared with TRBD2. CDR3 length equals 17 residues. Per germline, CDR1 DFQATT and CDR2 SNEGSKA (reference sequence). With V trimmed by 0 bases and J by 8 bases, 14 bases remained unmatched.

This clonotype appeared many times. The V gene is TRBV20-1, the J gene TRBJ1-1; D is possibly TRBD1 (6 bases). V was trimmed by 5 bases and J by 1 base, leaving 8 bases between them. Germline values: CDR1 DFQATT, CDR2 SNEGSKA (reference sequence). The CDR3 loop spans 12 amino acids. CDR3 in amino acids: CSAQTGNTEAFF. The CDR3 DNA follows: TGCAGTGCTCAGACAGGGAACACTGAAGCTTTCTTT.

There are many counts of this clonotype. The chain carries TRBV4-1 and TRBJ1-1; D call uncertain. The V gene's germline CDR1 is MGHRA and CDR2 YSYEKL. This CDR3 contains 14 residues. Trimming took 6 bases from V and 3 from J, leaving 14 bases between them. This chain's CDR3 is CASRGILRDTEAFF. In DNA form, the CDR3 reads TGCGCCAGCAGGGGAATCCTTAGGGACACTGAAGCTTTCTTT.

The chain links TRBV20-1 to TRBJ1-5, with 8 nucleotides matching TRBD1. The CDR3 loop spans 16 amino acids. CDR1 and CDR2 (germline): DFQATT, SNEGSKA (reference sequence). Trimming at V came to 3 bases and at J to 2 bases, leaving 9 bases not matched to a gene. Here the CDR3 DNA reads TGCAGTGCTAGGGGGGGGGAGACAGGGGGCAATCAGCCCCAGCATTTT. The encoded protein is CSARGGETGGNQPQHF.

Written as DNA, the CDR3 is TGTGCCAGCAGCTTAGCAGGGCGTAGGGATACGCAGTATTTT. It yields the protein CASSLAGRRDTQYF. The J gene is TRBJ2-3, the V gene TRBV7-2; unclear D gene. The CDR3 length is 14 residues. CDR1 is SGHTA, CDR2 FQGNSA, per germline. Trimming cost V 0 bases and J 6 bases, with 10 bases left between them.

Points on this clonotype: Possible read error: a much larger clone is one base away. The rearrangement links TRBV20-1 to TRBJ1-1, with D possibly TRBD1 on 5 matching bases. The V and J ends lost 6 bases and 4 bases respectively, with 21 bases between them. The CDR3 length is 15 residues. In germline, CDR1 is DFQATT, CDR2 SNEGSKA (reference sequence). Here the CDR3 DNA reads TGCAGTGCCCGAGACCTGGACAAGGGCGGCACTGAAGCTTTCTTT. Its translation: CSARDLDKGGTEAFF.

There are a few counts of this clonotype. The chain joins TRBV20-1 to TRBJ2-1, with D perhaps matching TRBD1 (6 bases). This CDR3 contains 14 residues. The V and J ends lost 6 bases and 4 bases respectively, with 16 bases between them. The V gene's germline CDR1 is DFQATT and CDR2 SNEGSKA (reference sequence). The CDR3: CSAPADRYYNEQFF. CDR3 DNA sequence: TGCAGTGCCCCCGCAGACAGGTATTACAATGAGCAGTTCTTC.